The present T cell receptor beta chain was sequenced within a study of blood T cell repertoires in COVID-19. This CDR3 has 13 residues. The ends lost 5 bases at V and 5 bases at J; junction bases unmatched: 5. In germline, CDR1 is LNHDA, CDR2 SQIVND (reference sequence). The authors' processing: By means of reference gene primer amplification, nucleated cell counts were estimated. The protocol was immunoSEQ multiplex PCR, while the TCRdb copy is restricted to in-frame clones and leaves out a portion. V and J calls and clone size are given by that table; D and trimming were obtained from the DNA. This repertoire shows about 210,000 clones, around four fifths found once; its top ten account for under 12%.

This TCR came from a woman aged 80 or older with COVID-19, enrolled during active disease. The chain carries TRBV19 and TRBJ1-2, with 7 nucleotides matching TRBD1. Sequencing input: peripheral blood. CDR3 in amino acids: CASSETGVYGYTF. CDR3 nucleotide sequence: TGTGCCAGTAGTGAAACAGGGGTTTATGGCTACACCTTC.